Each of the 26 T cell receptor beta chains below was sequenced from the same sample in a study of spatial heterogeneity in lung cancer. TCRdb fed the 5' RACE reads into MiXCR, producing one record per CDR3 protein. The repertoire includes tens of thousands of distinct CDR3 sequences, 7.5% of them detected once, and approximately 30% sits in the top ten. Sample time point: sample taken at primary tumor resection. TCRs were sequenced from unsorted whole RNA of tumor, nontumor lung or PBMC. The starting material was PBMCs, obtained at surgery. The receptor set was obtained from a male donor with early-stage non-small cell lung cancer.

Ten or more counts support this clonotype. The V gene is TRBV23-1, the J gene TRBJ2-4, with unresolved D. Being an ORF, TRBV23-1 has a function that is uncertain. Trimming pared 10 bases from V and 3 bases from J, leaving 13 bases between. The CDR3 consists of 13 residues. In nucleotides, the CDR3 is TGCGCCAAGACGTTACTCGACAAAAACATTCAGTACTTC. This gives the protein CAKTLLDKNIQYF.

V gene TRBV20-1 combines with J gene TRBJ2-1; 7 bases fit TRBD2. The CDR3 consists of 14 residues. V lost 5 bases, J lost 4 bases, and 8 bases stayed unmatched. Germline V lookup: CDR1 DFQATT, CDR2 SNEGSKA (reference sequence). The CDR3 loop is CSAPTGLPYNEQFF. CDR3 nucleotide sequence: TGCAGTGCTCCTACGGGACTACCTTACAATGAGCAGTTCTTC.

This clonotype is medium-sized (0.01 to 0.1%). The J gene is TRBJ2-4, the V gene TRBV29-1; 9 bases map to TRBD1. Trimming removed 1 base from V and 8 bases from J; junction bases left unmatched: 12. The germline gives CDR1 SQVTM, CDR2 ANQGSEA. The CDR3 is 16 amino acids. For the CDR3, the DNA is TGCAGCGTTGAAGTTGGGAGGGACAGGGATCAATACATTCAGTACTTC. Its translation: CSVEVGRDRDQYIQYF. The full variable domain, in which reference TRBV29-1 and TRBJ2-4 provide the parts outside the CDR3, is SAVISQKPSRDICQRGTSLTIQCQVDSQVTMMFWYRQQPGQSLTLIATANQGSEATYESGFVIDKFPISRPNLTFSTLTVSNMSPEDSSIYLCSVEVGRDRDQYIQYFGAGTRLSVL.

The chain uses TRBV24-1 and TRBJ2-1; weak D call: TRBD2 (6 bases). V lost 1 base and J lost 7, with 13 bases in between. Germline CDR1 KGHDR, CDR2 SFDVKD. CDR3 length: 15 residues. The CDR3 spells CATSDFSRAGNEQFF. The DNA for the CDR3 is TGTGCCACCAGTGATTTTTCCAGGGCGGGAAATGAGCAGTTCTTC.

In its sample, this clonotype was seen many times. V is TRBV12-3 or TRBV12-4 and J is TRBJ1-2; tentative D call: TRBD1 (5 bases). The CDR3 consists of 14 residues. Between the trimmed V and J ends, which lost 1 base and 11 bases, there was a span of 17 bases. CDR3 sequence reads: CASSLGAGTSRYTF. The CDR3 nucleotides are TGTGCCAGCAGTTTAGGGGCAGGGACGTCGCGGTACACCTTC.

This clonotype has only a few counts. The chain links TRBV5-1 to TRBJ2-5, with 11 positions matching TRBD2. Germline V gene lookup returns CDR1 SGHRS and CDR2 YFSETQ. V trimming: 5 bases; J trimming: 0 bases; junction bases outside the gene matches: 6. This CDR3 has 16 amino acids. The CDR3 here is CASSPGTSGDQETQYF. The CDR3 DNA sequence: TGCGCCAGCAGTCCGGGGACTAGCGGAGACCAAGAGACCCAGTACTTC.

The J gene is TRBJ2-5, the V gene TRBV12-3 or TRBV12-4; no firm D call. Trimming cost V 1 base and J 1 base, with 7 bases left between them. The length of the CDR3 is 14 residues. The CDR3 loop is CASSLGAGQETQYF. The CDR3, as DNA: TGTGCCAGCAGTTTAGGGGCAGGCCAAGAGACCCAGTACTTC.

The chain links TRBV12-5 to TRBJ1-6; TRBD1 matches 10 bases. Germline values: CDR1 LGHNT, CDR2 FRNRAP. The CDR3 has 14 residues. V shed 6 bases and J 9 bases; nucleotides not matched to a gene: 5. CDR3 sequence (DNA): TGTGCTAGTGGCCTGACAGGGGGCTCTTCACCCCTCCACTTT. As protein: CASGLTGGSSPLHF. The full variable domain, its missing parts supplied by reference TRBV12-5 and TRBJ1-6, is DARVTQTPRHKVTEMGQEVTMRCQPILGHNTVFWYRQTMMQGLELLAYFRNRAPLDDSGMPKDRFSAEMPDATLATLKIQPSEPRDSAVYFCASGLTGGSSPLHFGNGTRLTVT.

The chain employs TRBV28 and TRBJ2-6; 8 bases map to TRBD1. CDR3 length equals 18 residues. Germline V gene sequence: CDR1 MDHEN, CDR2 SYDVKM. The trim removed 3 bases at V and 0 bases at J, leaving 7 bases unmatched. Here the CDR3 reads CASSFRDRTYSGANVLTF. DNA of the CDR3: TGTGCCAGCAGTTTTAGGGACAGGACCTACTCTGGGGCCAACGTCCTGACTTTC.

The chain joins TRBV27 to TRBJ2-2; no definite D call. V dropped 4 bases and J dropped 2 bases, with 5 bases sitting between them. The germline gives CDR1 MNHEY, CDR2 SMNVEV (reference sequence). CDR3 length equals 13 residues. The CDR3: CASSYSNTGELFF. CDR3 DNA sequence: TGTGCCAGCAGTTATTCCAACACCGGGGAGCTGTTTTTT.

This clonotype was seen a few times. V gene TRBV6-5 combines with J gene TRBJ2-3; 8 bases match TRBD2. Germline-derived CDR1 and CDR2 are MNHEY and SVGAGI. After removal of 4 bases from V and 2 bases from J, the junction contained 8 bases not matched to a gene. The CDR3 is made up of 16 amino acids. DNA for the CDR3: TGTGCCAGCAGTTGGGGGCGGGGGGCCTCCACAGATACGCAGTATTTT. Its translation: CASSWGRGASTDTQYF.

The rearrangement joins TRBV7-8 to TRBJ1-3, with D possibly matching TRBD1 (5 bases). Germline CDR1 SGHVS, CDR2 FQNEAQ. V was cut by 5 bases and J by 4 bases, with 18 bases left in between. This CDR3 is built from 16 residues. The CDR3 reads CASSLSRDPSGNTIYF. CDR3 DNA: TGTGCCAGCAGCCTGAGCCGGGACCCCTCGGGAAACACCATATATTTT.

The chain recombines TRBV7-9 with TRBJ1-5; TRBD1 aligns across 7 bases. Looked up from germline, CDR1 is SEHNR and CDR2 is FQNEAQ (reference sequence). The CDR3 has 17 amino acids. V gave up 1 base and J gave up 4 bases; unmatched junction bases: 10. For the CDR3, the DNA is TGTGCCAGCAGCTTAGGGTTGCGGCAGGGGGTTAATCAGCCCCAGCATTTT. The encoded protein is CASSLGLRQGVNQPQHF.

This clonotype was observed a few times. The rearrangement uses TRBV7-9 and TRBJ1-5; the D gene is possibly TRBD1 (5 bases). Germline V lookup: CDR1 SEHNR, CDR2 FQNEAQ (reference sequence). This CDR3 is built from 14 residues. The V and J ends lost 5 bases and 4 bases respectively, with 12 bases between them. The CDR3 region has the DNA TGTGCCAGCAGCGAGGGGCCAGTGAATCAGCCCCAGCATTTT. Encoded protein: CASSEGPVNQPQHF.

Ten or more counts support this clonotype. This rearrangement joins TRBV12-5 to TRBJ1-6, with a tentative D call TRBD1 (5 bases). The CDR3 consists of 15 residues. V was clipped by 3 bases and J by 7 bases, with 13 bases between them. Germline V CDR1 and CDR2: LGHNT, FRNRAP. The CDR3 nucleotides are TGTGCTAGTGGTTTAGGGGACCCTCGGAATTCACCCCTCCACTTT. Its protein product is CASGLGDPRNSPLHF. The variable domain in full, with the rest retrieved from reference TRBV12-5 and TRBJ1-6, is DARVTQTPRHKVTEMGQEVTMRCQPILGHNTVFWYRQTMMQGLELLAYFRNRAPLDDSGMPKDRFSAEMPDATLATLKIQPSEPRDSAVYFCASGLGDPRNSPLHFGNGTRLTVT.

This clonotype has only a few counts. The V call is TRBV9, the J call TRBJ2-1; D call uncertain. V was shortened by 4 bases and J by 8 bases, with 16 bases between the two germline ends. The CDR3 loop spans 14 amino acids. In germline, CDR1 is SGDLS, CDR2 YYNGEE. For the CDR3, the DNA is TGTGCCAGCAGCCCCAATAGGAAGGGCCATGAGCAGTTCTTC. Amino acid sequence: CASSPNRKGHEQFF. The full variable domain, rest sourced from reference TRBV9 and TRBJ2-1, is DSGVTQTPKHLITATGQRVTLRCSPRSGDLSVYWYQQSLDQGLQFLIQYYNGEERAKGNILERFSAQQFPDLHSELNLSSLELGDSALYFCASSPNRKGHEQFFGPGTRLTVL.

This clonotype was seen more than once but under ten times. This sequence joins TRBV4-2 and TRBJ1-1; D not resolved. The CDR3 contains 13 residues. Germline-derived CDR1 and CDR2 are LGHNA and YNFKEQ. With 2 bases removed from V and 3 bases from J, the gap between germline ends came to 7 bases. The CDR3 region is CASSQLGYTEAFF. CDR3 coding DNA: TGTGCCAGCAGCCAACTGGGGTACACTGAAGCTTTCTTT.

This clonotype was detected many times. The chain links TRBV24-1 to TRBJ2-3, with 11 bases aligning to TRBD2. The CDR3 is 15 amino acids. Germline-derived CDR1 and CDR2 are KGHDR and SFDVKD. V was clipped by 6 bases and J by 0 bases; unmatched bases: 1. In DNA, the CDR3 is TGTGCCACCAGTCGGACTAGCGGGAGCACAGATACGCAGTATTTT. Protein sequence: CATSRTSGSTDTQYF.

The DNA of the CDR3 is TGTGCCAGCAGCTTAATGGGCGGGAGAGGGACCCAAGAGACCCAGTACTTC. This encodes CASSLMGGRGTQETQYF. The J gene is TRBJ2-5, the V gene TRBV7-3; 7 bases are shared with TRBD2. Trimming removed 1 base from V and 1 base from J; junction bases left unmatched: 9. The germline V gene has CDR1 SGHTA and CDR2 FQGTGA. The CDR3 spans 17 residues.

This clonotype was seen ten or more times. The chain couples TRBV7-3 to TRBJ2-2; D is perhaps TRBD1 (5 bases). Trimming cost V 5 bases and J 6 bases, with 7 bases left between them. The CDR3 totals 12 residues. Germline CDR1 reads SGHTA; CDR2 reads FQGTGA. CDR3 nucleotide sequence: TGTGCCAGCAGCCCAGGGTCCGGGGAGCTGTTTTTT. Protein product: CASSPGSGELFF.

This clonotype was seen repeatedly, ten times or more. The chain employs TRBV7-9 and TRBJ2-5; 13 bases are shared with TRBD2. CDR3 size: 16 residues. Germline CDR1 SEHNR, CDR2 FQNEAQ (reference sequence). The V and J ends lost 6 bases and 0 bases, in that order; junction bases with no gene match: 4. In DNA, the CDR3 is TGTGCCAGCAGTTCGGGGACTAGCGGGAACCAAGAGACCCAGTACTTC. Its translation is CASSSGTSGNQETQYF.

This clonotype was seen ten or more times. This chain joins TRBV2 and TRBJ1-5; D is unresolved. Germline V gene lookup returns CDR1 SNHLY and CDR2 FYNNEI. This CDR3 is built from 16 residues. Between the trimmed V and J ends, which lost 3 bases and 0 bases, there was a span of 12 bases. The CDR3 nucleotides are TGTGCCAGCAGTGATCTGCAGCTGTATAGCAATCAGCCCCAGCATTTT. This gives the protein CASSDLQLYSNQPQHF. Full variable domain (rest looked up from reference TRBV2 and TRBJ1-5): EPEVTQTPSHQVTQMGQEVILRCVPISNHLYFYWYRQILGQKVEFLVSFYNNEISEKSEIFDDQFSVERPDGSNFTLKIRSTKLEDSAMYFCASSDLQLYSNQPQHFGDGTRLSIL.

Points on this clonotype: Since a much larger clone is just one base distant, this may be a read error. This chain joins TRBV6-2 or TRBV6-3 and TRBJ2-1, with 7 bases matching TRBD2. Germline V gene lookup returns CDR1 MNHEY and CDR2 SVGEGT. There are 17 residues in the CDR3. The trim removed 4 bases at V and 0 bases at J, leaving 9 bases unmatched. As DNA, the CDR3 is TGTGCCAGCAGTTCGGGTGGCGGGGGAAGCTCCTACAATGAGCAGTTCTTC. Its protein product is CASSSGGGGSSYNEQFF.

This clonotype showed up many times. DNA of the CDR3: TGTGCCAGCAGCTCGGACAGGGATTCCTACGAGCAGTACTTC. The encoded protein is CASSSDRDSYEQYF. The rearrangement uses TRBV7-9 and TRBJ2-7; 8 positions match TRBD1. With V trimmed by 4 bases and J by 1 base, 3 bases remained unmatched. The CDR3 consists of 14 residues. Germline V gene sequence: CDR1 SEHNR, CDR2 FQNEAQ (reference sequence).

In regard to this clonotype: A much bigger clone sits one base away, suggesting this may be a read error. The gene calls are TRBV6-5 and TRBJ2-3; 7 bases are shared with TRBD1. Germline values: CDR1 MNHEY, CDR2 SVGAGI. The CDR3 consists of 14 residues. CDR3 coding DNA: TGTGCCAGCAGATACTGGGGGACAGAGGATACGCAGTATTTT. As protein: CASRYWGTEDTQYF.

This clonotype was seen a handful of times. CDR3 amino acids: CASRGGTSGVREQFF. The CDR3 nucleotides are TGTGCCAGCAGAGGGGGGACTAGCGGGGTTCGTGAGCAGTTCTTC. The chain has TRBV7-2 and TRBJ2-1, with TRBD2 matching over 13 bases. The V gene's germline CDR1 is SGHTA and CDR2 FQGNSA. With 6 bases clipped from V and 9 bases from J, the junction kept 8 bases outside the gene matches. This CDR3 has 15 residues.